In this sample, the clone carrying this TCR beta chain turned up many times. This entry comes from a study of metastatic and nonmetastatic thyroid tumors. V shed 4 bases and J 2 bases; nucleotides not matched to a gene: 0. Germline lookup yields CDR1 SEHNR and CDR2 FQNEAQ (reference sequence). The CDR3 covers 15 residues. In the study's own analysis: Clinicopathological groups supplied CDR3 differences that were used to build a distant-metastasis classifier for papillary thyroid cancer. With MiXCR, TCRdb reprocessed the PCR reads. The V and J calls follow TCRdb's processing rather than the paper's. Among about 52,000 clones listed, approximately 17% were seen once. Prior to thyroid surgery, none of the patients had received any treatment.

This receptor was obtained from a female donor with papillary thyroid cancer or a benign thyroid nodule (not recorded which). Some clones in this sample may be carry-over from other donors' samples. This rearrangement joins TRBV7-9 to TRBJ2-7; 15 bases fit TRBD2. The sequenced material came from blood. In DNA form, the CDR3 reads TGTGCCAGCAGCTGGACTAGCGGGAGGGCCTACGAGCAGTACTTC. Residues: CASSWTSGRAYEQYF.